Each of the 7 T cell receptor beta chains below was sequenced from the same sample in a study of T cell repertoires in cytomegalovirus infection. TCRdb itself ran the reads through MiXCR, one entry per CDR3 protein. The data contain about 340,000 distinct CDR3 sequences, almost 30% of them singletons. Their cognate antigens are unknown. The specimen was cultured PBMCs, collected from culture after CMV antigen stimulation. Receptor source: a human donor in good health (CMV status not recorded). Some clones in this sample may be carry-over from other donors' samples.

V is TRBV7-2 and J is TRBJ2-3; D remains ambiguous. Trimming shortened V by 3 bases and J by 6 bases, and 13 bases separated the two germline ends. CDR1 SGHTA and CDR2 FQGNSA come from the germline V gene. CDR3 length: 14 amino acids. The CDR3 reads CASSFSRTADTQYF. CDR3 bases: TGTGCCAGCAGCTTCTCCCGGACGGCCGATACGCAGTATTTT.

The chain has TRBV7-3 and TRBJ2-1; D is unclear. V was shortened by 5 bases and J by 1 base, with 12 bases between the two germline ends. The CDR3 extends over 15 amino acids. Per the germline V gene, CDR1 is SGHTA and CDR2 is FQGTGA. The CDR3: CASSANSGSYNEQFF. The CDR3 DNA sequence: TGTGCCAGCAGCGCCAATAGTGGTTCCTACAATGAGCAGTTCTTC.

This clonotype was counted at least ten times. The chain uses TRBV7-6 and TRBJ1-4; D is undetermined. The ends were cut back, 2 bases at V and 3 bases at J, with 10 bases in the middle. The V gene's germline CDR1 is SGHVS and CDR2 FNYEAQ. The CDR3 spans 15 residues. DNA for the CDR3: TGTGCCAGCAGCTTACAGGAGGGCCCTAATGAAAAACTGTTTTTT. It specifies CASSLQEGPNEKLFF.

The genes are TRBV19 and TRBJ1-5; D not resolved. Germline CDR1 LNHDA, CDR2 SQIVND (reference sequence). This CDR3 is built from 14 residues. The germline V and J ends were trimmed by 5 bases and 5 bases, with 13 bases remaining between them. The CDR3 protein is CASSFWRLDQPQHF. The CDR3 nucleotides read TGTGCCAGTAGTTTCTGGAGACTCGATCAGCCCCAGCATTTT.

This clonotype came up a few times. V and J are TRBV6-8 and TRBJ1-1; D not certain. With 7 bases removed from V and 1 base from J, the gap between germline ends came to 16 bases. The V gene's germline CDR1 is MNHGY and CDR2 SAAAGT. The CDR3 is made up of 15 amino acids. The CDR3 here is CASIHSGDRNTEAFF. Here the CDR3 DNA reads TGTGCCAGCATCCACAGCGGTGACCGGAACACTGAAGCTTTCTTT.

In its sample, this clonotype was seen a few times. The rearrangement links TRBV11-2 to TRBJ1-1; unclear D gene. CDR1 SGHAT and CDR2 FQNNGV come from the germline V gene. The CDR3 runs 15 residues. V lost 6 bases, J lost 0 bases, and 14 bases lay in between. CDR3 nucleotide sequence: TGTGCCAGCAGGTTTCCCGGGCCAATGAACACTGAAGCTTTCTTT. Protein sequence: CASRFPGPMNTEAFF.

This clonotype was counted a few times. This chain uses TRBV6-1 with TRBJ1-2; D gene unclear. In germline, CDR1 is MNHNS, CDR2 SASEGT. The germline V and J ends were trimmed by 5 bases and 4 bases, with 20 bases remaining between them. The CDR3 is made up of 16 amino acids. The CDR3 DNA follows: TGTGCCAGCAGTCCCCTCCGGGCCAAAAACAGCTATGGCTACACCTTC. It yields the protein CASSPLRAKNSYGYTF.